A selection of T cell receptor beta chains follows, all from one sample in a study of Ad26.COV2.S vaccination and SARS-CoV-2 variants. Measured with immunoSEQ multiplex PCR; TCRdb has only the in-frame clones, and not every one. Of roughly 300,000 clones in the sample, 88% were seen once. The input for sequencing was peripheral blood, taken in a trial of Ad26.COV2.S vaccine versus placebo. These receptors were obtained from a person between 18 and 65 years old who received the Ad26.COV2.S COVID-19 vaccine or a placebo. Each CDR3 is given with its conserved first and last residue. The D gene is left open where the match is weak.

TRBV10-3	NA	TRBJ2-2	CAIPVRGRAGELFF	TGTGCCATCCCCGTCAGGGGGAGGGCCGGGGAGCTGTTTTTT
TRBV10-3	NA	TRBJ2-1	CAISAGDEQFF	TGTGCCATCAGTGCAGGGGATGAGCAGTTCTTC
TRBV7-9	TRBD1	TRBJ2-5	CASSSFGTGYF	TGTGCCAGCAGCTCCTTTGGGACAGGTTACTTC
TRBV15	NA	TRBJ2-7	CATSRGGGTHEQYF	TGTGCCACCAGCAGGGGAGGGGGGACTCACGAGCAGTACTTC
TRBV18	NA	TRBJ2-5	CASSPDPSGETQYF	TGTGCCAGCTCACCTGACCCCTCGGGAGAGACCCAGTACTTC
TRBV11-2	TRBD2	TRBJ2-1	CASCSGTSGLNEQFF	TGTGCCAGCTGTTCCGGGACTAGCGGCCTCAATGAGCAGTTCTTC
TRBV3-1/TRBV3-2	TRBD1	TRBJ1-3	CASSQDRGVGNTIYF	TGTGCCAGCAGCCAAGACAGGGGGGTTGGAAACACCATATATTTT
TRBV12-5	TRBD1	TRBJ2-7	CASGLFGDRVNEQYF	TGTGCTAGTGGTTTGTTTGGGGACAGGGTGAACGAGCAGTACTTC
TRBV28	NA	TRBJ1-6	CASGRFYSPLHF	TGTGCCAGCGGCAGGTTCTATTCACCCCTCCACTTT
TRBV6-2/TRBV6-3	NA	TRBJ1-4	CASSPVGEEGKLFF	TGTGCCAGCAGCCCCGTAGGGGAGGAAGGAAAACTGTTTTTT
TRBV5-1	TRBD1	TRBJ2-1	CASSSGQDRRHEQFF	TGCGCCAGCAGCTCAGGACAGGACCGTAGGCATGAGCAGTTCTTC